The subject of this entry is one T cell receptor (beta chain). These data are taken from a study of blood T cell repertoires in COVID-19. Study background: Specimens from acute and convalescent COVID-19 originated in the United States, Italy and Spain. Sources were T cells, B-cell-depleted T cells, or PBMCs; the material itself was cDNA or gDNA.

There are 14 residues in the CDR3. V shed 4 bases, J shed 4 bases, and the junction held 8 bases outside the gene matches. Germline-derived CDR1 and CDR2 are SGHNT and YYREEE (reference sequence). In the original workflow: Cell counts per sample came from amplifying reference gene primers. The method was immunoSEQ multiplex PCR; TCRdb's version includes in-frame clones alone and lacks a portion of them. The V and J calls and clone size were taken over from that table, and D and trimming were inferred from the DNA. There are approximately 310,000 clones in the sample; over 75% occur only once, and 1% lies in the top ten.

Sequenced sample: peripheral blood. This chain links TRBV5-4 with TRBJ2-7, with 7 bases aligning to TRBD2. This sequence originates from a man aged 45 to 65 with active or convalescent COVID-19. The DNA of the CDR3 is TGTGCCAGCAGCCCGGGGGGTAGGACTTACGAGCAGTACTTC. Translation: CASSPGGRTYEQYF.